One sample yielded the 23 T cell receptor beta chains listed below, sequenced in a study of beta chain features in type 1 diabetes. TCRB transcripts that were expressed got sequenced, as all of the isolated RNA had been reverse transcribed. Some clones are missing from TCRdb's copy, which holds only in-frame ones; the method was immunoSEQ multiplex PCR. The sample lists 680,000 or so clones, about 16% occurring once. Sequencing used naive CD4+ T cells from blood. The receptors derive from a man younger than 35 in good health.

The V and J genes are TRBV9 and TRBJ1-1, with a tentative D call TRBD1 (6 bases). Trimming took 4 bases from V and 5 from J, leaving 15 bases between them. CDR3 size: 14 residues. Germline lookup yields CDR1 SGDLS and CDR2 YYNGEE. The CDR3 sequence: CASSPTGGATEAFF. CDR3 DNA sequence: TGTGCCAGCAGCCCAACGGGGGGGGCGACTGAAGCTTTCTTT.

This clone has a handful of counts. The chain joins TRBV18 to TRBJ2-7; D remains ambiguous. The V end was cut by 1 base, the J end by 5 bases, with 9 bases between. Germline V gene lookup returns CDR1 KGHSH and CDR2 LQKENI. This CDR3 comprises 13 residues. The CDR3 is CASSPLTNHEQYF. CDR3 sequence (DNA): TGTGCCAGCTCACCACTTACGAACCACGAGCAGTACTTC.

J is TRBJ1-2 and V is TRBV10-3; 7 nucleotides agree with TRBD1. Germline loops: CDR1 ENHRY, CDR2 SYGVKD. V gave up 4 bases and J gave up 7 bases; unmatched junction bases: 9. The CDR3 loop spans 14 amino acids. CDR3 in amino acids: CAISVSDRAIGYTF. In DNA form, the CDR3 reads TGTGCCATCAGTGTATCTGACAGGGCGATTGGCTACACCTTC.

The chain links TRBV15 to TRBJ2-7, with 7 bases fitting TRBD1. The J segment lost 7 bases and the V segment lost 4 bases, leaving 13 bases of the junction unmatched. Germline values: CDR1 LNHNV, CDR2 YYDKDF (reference sequence). The CDR3 has 15 amino acids. The CDR3 nucleotides are TGTGCCACCAGCAAAGACAGGGAGACCCTGAGGGAGCAGTACTTC. Residues: CATSKDRETLREQYF.

V is TRBV11-2 and J is TRBJ2-1, with D uncertain. The CDR3 runs to 13 residues. Trimming removed 1 base from V and 8 bases from J, with 9 bases in between. CDR1 and CDR2 from the germline V gene are SGHAT and FQNNGV. CDR3 sequence reads: CASSLGLVYEQFF. The DNA of the CDR3 is TGTGCCAGCAGCTTAGGGTTGGTCTATGAGCAGTTCTTC.

V gene TRBV6-5 combines with J gene TRBJ1-2; the D is unclear. Germline lookup yields CDR1 MNHEY and CDR2 SVGAGI. The CDR3 runs to 15 residues. V was pared by 0 bases and J by 5 bases, with 13 bases between. The CDR3 loop reads CASSYSFGSRYGYTF. CDR3 coding DNA: TGTGCCAGCAGTTACTCGTTTGGCTCCCGATATGGCTACACCTTC.

The table lists this clone with a few counts. The chain has TRBV7-3 and TRBJ1-1; 9 nucleotides line up with TRBD1. J gave up 7 bases and V 5 bases, and 5 bases lay outside the gene matches. Germline V CDR1 and CDR2: SGHTA, FQGTGA. This CDR3 is 13 amino acids long. The CDR3 loop reads CASSAGTGNEAFF. CDR3 sequence (DNA): TGTGCCAGCAGCGCCGGGACAGGGAATGAAGCTTTCTTT.

This clone was detected only a few times. This sequence joins TRBV2 and TRBJ2-1, with a weak D call TRBD2 (5 bases). Looked up from germline, CDR1 is SNHLY and CDR2 is FYNNEI. Trimming removed 10 bases at V and 2 bases at J, with 15 bases between. The CDR3 spans 14 residues. The CDR3 nucleotides read TGTGCCACCGGTTTGCTAGCCGCCTACAATGAGCAGTTCTTC. The encoded protein is CATGLLAAYNEQFF. The variable domain in full, with the rest retrieved from reference TRBV2 and TRBJ2-1, is EPEVTQTPSHQVTQMGQEVILRCVPISNHLYFYWYRQILGQKVEFLVSFYNNEISEKSEIFDDQFSVERPDGSNFTLKIRSTKLEDSAMYFCATGLLAAYNEQFFGPGTRLTVL.

CDR3 in amino acids: CAISVAVKNTEAFF. The CDR3 coding sequence is TGTGCCATCAGTGTAGCTGTGAAGAACACTGAAGCTTTCTTT. The gene calls are TRBV10-3 and TRBJ1-1; D uncertain. This CDR3 region has 14 residues. Germline CDR1 and CDR2: ENHRY and SYGVKD. The V end was cut by 4 bases, the J end by 1 base, with 10 bases between.

The chain has TRBV6-5 and TRBJ2-1, with 9 bases identical to TRBD2. The CDR3 has 16 amino acids. Germline trimming cut 0 bases from V and 6 bases from J; bases unmatched to any gene: 6. CDR1 is MNHEY and CDR2 is SVGAGI in the germline V gene. CDR3 nucleotides: TGTGCCAGCAGTTACTCTAGCGGGGGACGTCGCAATGAGCAGTTCTTC. This encodes CASSYSSGGRRNEQFF.

This sequence joins TRBV7-3 and TRBJ2-7; TRBD1 agrees at 9 bases. The CDR3 is 14 amino acids. The J segment lost 1 base and the V segment lost 4 bases, leaving 2 bases of the junction unmatched. In germline, CDR1 is SGHTA, CDR2 FQGTGA. The DNA of the CDR3 is TGTGCCAGCAGCTACGGGACAGGGTCCTACGAGCAGTACTTC. Protein: CASSYGTGSYEQYF. Looking up the rest from reference TRBV7-3 and TRBJ2-7 gives the full variable domain: GAGVSQTPSNKVTEKGKYVELRCDPISGHTALYWYRQSLGQGPEFLIYFQGTGAADDSGLPNDRFFAVRPEGSVSTLKIQRTERGDSAVYLCASSYGTGSYEQYFGPGTRLTVT.

This clone turned up a few times. CDR3 nucleotides: TGTGCCATCACCAGGGGGCGGGACAGGTTGACCGGGGAGCTGTTTTTT. It is translated as CAITRGRDRLTGELFF. This sequence joins TRBV10-3 and TRBJ2-2; 8 bases map to TRBD1. Trimming removed 7 bases from V and 5 bases from J; junction bases left unmatched: 12. The germline gives CDR1 ENHRY, CDR2 SYGVKD. This CDR3 comprises 16 residues.

The V gene is TRBV10-3, the J gene TRBJ2-5, with 7 bases matching TRBD2. The CDR3 sequence is 18 residues long. CDR1 ENHRY and CDR2 SYGVKD come from the germline V gene. V lost 0 bases to trimming and J lost 4 bases; unmatched junction nucleotides: 14. CDR3 loop: CAISESTLGSGVRETQYF. CDR3 bases: TGTGCCATCAGTGAGTCGACTCTGGGAAGCGGGGTGAGAGAGACCCAGTACTTC.

The sample holds a few counts of this clone. V gene TRBV28 combines with J gene TRBJ2-7; 9 positions match TRBD1. Looked up from germline, CDR1 is MDHEN and CDR2 is SYDVKM. J gave up 2 bases and V 5 bases, and 4 bases lay outside the gene matches. There are 14 residues in the CDR3. The CDR3 bases are TGTGCCAGCAGTACGGGACAGGGAACCTACGAGCAGTACTTC. It yields the protein CASSTGQGTYEQYF.

This rearrangement joins TRBV27 to TRBJ1-1; D is ambiguous. The CDR3 loop spans 13 amino acids. Trimming shortened V by 2 bases and J by 0 bases, and 4 bases separated the two germline ends. The germline V gene encodes CDR1 MNHEY and CDR2 SMNVEV (reference sequence). The CDR3 protein is CASSLVLNTEAFF. The CDR3 bases are TGTGCCAGCAGTTTAGTCCTGAACACTGAAGCTTTCTTT.

In its sample, this clone was seen many times. V and J are TRBV28 and TRBJ2-7; D perhaps matches TRBD2 (5 bases). In germline, CDR1 is MDHEN, CDR2 SYDVKM. The length of the CDR3 is 12 residues. V shed 4 bases and J shed 6 bases, with 10 bases lying between them. CDR3 coding DNA: TGTGCCAGCAGTTCCACTAGGACCGAGCAGTACTTC. It specifies CASSSTRTEQYF.

V usage is TRBV14 and J usage is TRBJ2-1, with D possibly being TRBD2 (7 bases). Germline CDR1 and CDR2: SGHDN and FVKESK. Trimming removed 0 bases at V and 5 bases at J, with 14 bases between. CDR3 size: 16 residues. The CDR3 region has the DNA TGTGCCAGCAGCCAAGAAAGGGGGGGCGCTAACAATGAGCAGTTCTTC. Translating gives CASSQERGGANNEQFF.

This clone was found once. This sample also contains other DNA sequences that code for the same CDR3. The chain links TRBV9 to TRBJ2-5; 13 bases fit TRBD2. Germline V gives CDR1 SGDLS, CDR2 YYNGEE. Trimming took 2 bases from V and 2 from J; bases not matched to a gene: 3. The CDR3 runs 16 residues. The CDR3: CASSVGLAGVQETQYF. The CDR3 region has the DNA TGTGCCAGCAGCGTCGGACTAGCGGGGGTTCAAGAGACCCAGTACTTC.

J is TRBJ1-5 and V is TRBV7-2, with D hard to call. CDR3 length: 14 residues. From germline, CDR1 is SGHTA and CDR2 FQGNSA. V shed 3 bases and J shed 0 bases, with 6 bases lying between them. CDR3 coding DNA: TGTGCCAGCAGCTTTGGATATAGCAATCAGCCCCAGCATTTT. As protein: CASSFGYSNQPQHF.

The chain links TRBV5-1 to TRBJ2-7, with TRBD2 matching over 7 bases. V lost 4 bases to trimming and J lost 0 bases; unmatched junction nucleotides: 10. CDR3 size: 16 residues. Germline V gene data show CDR1 as SGHRS and CDR2 as YFSETQ. CDR3 nucleotide sequence: TGCGCCAGCAGCCCTCGTAGCGGGTATAGCTCCTACGAGCAGTACTTC. This translates into CASSPRSGYSSYEQYF.

The V gene is TRBV18, the J gene TRBJ1-2; D may be TRBD1 (5 bases). Trimming took off 3 bases at V and 3 bases at J, with 14 bases between the two ends. The V gene's germline CDR1 is KGHSH and CDR2 LQKENI. CDR3 length: 15 residues. This CDR3 is CASSPSQGEDYGYTF. The CDR3 DNA is TGTGCCAGCTCACCTTCCCAGGGCGAGGACTATGGCTACACCTTC.

This rearrangement joins TRBV5-1 to TRBJ2-5; no clear D. The germline CDR1 and CDR2 sequences are SGHRS and YFSETQ. CDR3 length: 14 residues. Deletions cut 0 bases from V and 2 bases from J, with 8 bases between. The CDR3 nucleotides are TGCGCCAGCAGCTTGGCGCAGAGGCAAGAGACCCAGTACTTC. Amino acid sequence: CASSLAQRQETQYF.

The rearrangement uses TRBV5-6 and TRBJ2-7, with 9 bases that match TRBD2. CDR3 size: 16 residues. Per germline, CDR1 SGHDT and CDR2 YYEEEE. V was pared by 0 bases and J by 4 bases, with 8 bases of the junction left unmatched. This CDR3 is CASSLVGSSGSYEQYF. In DNA, the CDR3 is TGTGCCAGCAGCTTGGTCGGTAGTAGCGGGAGTTACGAGCAGTACTTC.